A selection of T cell receptor beta chains follows, all from one sample in a study of CD4 and CD8 cells across lung adenocarcinoma regions. MiXCR, run by TCRdb on the PCR reads, gives a single entry per CDR3 protein. The sample holds 20,000 to 25,000 distinct CDR3 sequences; 52% are singletons and the top ten take roughly a fifth. The sample comprised CD4+ T cells from the center of a lung tumor. All receptors derive from a male donor with lung adenocarcinoma. The CD4 and CD8 labels of this study may be unreliable. CDR3s include the opening cysteine and the closing phenylalanine or tryptophan. The D gene is left open where the match is weak. Clone size is shown for a subset of rows, as once, few, many or a class of expanded clone.

D,J,V,size,DNA,CDR3
.,TRBJ2-5,TRBV4-2,.,TGTGCCAGCAGCCAAGCGTCAGGGGTTGCGGAGACCCAGTACTTC,CASSQASGVAETQYF
TRBD2,TRBJ2-5,TRBV5-1,.,TGCGCCAGCAGCTTAACGACTAGCGGGAGAGAGACCCAGTACTTC,CASSLTTSGRETQYF
.,TRBJ2-1,TRBV6-1,.,TGTGCCAGCAGTGAATGGGGGCATGGGTCCTCCAATGAGCAGTTCTTC,CASSEWGHGSSNEQFF
.,TRBJ2-7,TRBV6-2/TRBV6-3,few,TGTGCCAGCTCTTCTGGGGAGCGGAACGAGCAGTACTTC,CASSSGERNEQYF
.,TRBJ2-4,TRBV27,.,TGTGGCAGCAGGACGGGGTTTCAAGCCACAGACACTCAGTACTTC,CGSRTGFQATDTQYF
.,TRBJ2-7,TRBV6-1,once,TGTGCGGGCAGTGGGGGGACGGCGAAAGAGACGCAGTACTTC,CAGSGGTAKETQYF
.,TRBJ2-5,TRBV27,once,TGTGCCGGGGCGCTAGGGGGAACTTCCACAGAGACCCAGTATTTC,CAGALGGTSTETQYF
.,TRBJ2-3,TRBV10-1,once,TGCGCCAGCAGTCAGCGGAGGAACACAGATGCGCAGTATTTT,CASSQRRNTDAQYF
.,TRBJ2-3,TRBV6-5,.,TGTGCCAGCAGACTCCAGTCCGGAATTCCCGAGGCGCAGTATTTT,CASRLQSGIPEAQYF
.,TRBJ2-3,TRBV25-1,.,TGTGCCAGCTGGGCGGGGCTCGGTGGCGGGCACACAGATACCCAGTACTTT,CASWAGLGGGHTDTQYF
.,TRBJ2-3,TRBV10-3,.,TGTGCGGGCAAGGTAGTCCAAGACAAAGAGACGCAGTACTTT,CAGKVVQDKETQYF
TRBD2,TRBJ2-5,TRBV28,.,TGTGCCAGCAGTTCGACAACTAGCGGGAGTGGAGAGACCCAGTACTTC,CASSSTTSGSGETQYF
.,TRBJ2-5,TRBV27,.,TGTGCCAGCAGTTGGGGGACTGCCCAAGAGACCCAGTACTTC,CASSWGTAQETQYF
.,TRBJ2-3,TRBV27,.,TGTGCCAGCAGTGCGGGACTTAGAAAGGCGGCCCCGAGGGATACGCAGTATTTT,CASSAGLRKAAPRDTQYF
.,TRBJ2-3,TRBV6-1,.,TGTGCCCTGGGACTCCAGTCCGTAATTCCCGGGAAGCAGTATTTT,CALGLQSVIPGKQYF
.,TRBJ2-5,TRBV6-1,many,TGTGCCAGCAGGGCATTTTTAGGAGCCCAAGAGACCCAGTACTTC,CASRAFLGAQETQYF
.,TRBJ1-2,TRBV5-1,once,TGCGCCAGCAGCTTCGACAGCTATGGCTACACCTTC,CASSFDSYGYTF
.,TRBJ2-5,TRBV29-1,.,TGCAGCGTTGAGGCCCACCAAGAGACCCAGTACTTC,CSVEAHQETQYF
.,TRBJ2-7,TRBV3-1,.,TGTGCCAGCAGCCAAGCCTCCAACGAGCAGTACTTC,CASSQASNEQYF
TRBD1,TRBJ2-3,TRBV6-1,.,TGTGCCCGGAGACTCCAGTCTGGAAGTACAGGGGCGCTGTATTTT,CARRLQSGSTGALYF
.,TRBJ2-7,TRBV10-1,medium-sized,TGCGCCAGCAGTTCTACAAGGCCTAGCTCCTACGAGCAGTACTTC,CASSSTRPSSYEQYF
.,TRBJ2-7,TRBV6-5,large,TGTGCCAGCACCCGGGACCTCTCCTACGAGCAGTACTTC,CASTRDLSYEQYF
TRBD2,TRBJ2-5,TRBV6-1,once,TGTGCCAGCAGTGAATTCGGCGGGAGGTCAATCTTAGCCAAAAAGACCCAGTACTTC,CASSEFGGRSILAKKTQYF
.,TRBJ2-5,TRBV6-2/TRBV6-3,.,TGTGCCAGCAGTCTCGACAATATAGAAGAGACCCAGTACTTC,CASSLDNIEETQYF
.,TRBJ2-2,TRBV6-1,.,TGTGCCAGCACCAGAGGGGCTGCTGGGCGCACAGAGGCGCTGTTTTTT,CASTRGAAGRTEALFF
.,TRBJ2-3,TRBV27,.,TGTGCCAGCCGCATGCCAGCCGCCAACGGGGAGCAGTATTTT,CASRMPAANGEQYF
.,TRBJ2-7,TRBV27,many,TGTGCCAGCAGTTTACGGGGGAGTCTCACCTACGAGCAGTACTTC,CASSLRGSLTYEQYF
TRBD2,TRBJ2-5,TRBV14,once,TGTGCCAGCAGCCAAGAGGGTCCGCCCCGGGGGGCCCAGTACTTC,CASSQEGPPRGAQYF
.,TRBJ2-4,TRBV6-1,.,TGTGCCAGCGGTGACGTGGCCCGCGACAGAAACACCCAGTACTTC,CASGDVARDRNTQYF
.,TRBJ2-5,TRBV9,few,TGTGCCAGCAGCGTAGTTTGGGGGCGCGGTGAGACCCAGTACTTC,CASSVVWGRGETQYF
TRBD2,TRBJ2-3,TRBV6-1,few,TGTGCCAGCAGCCGGGCGGGGGAAGGGCAAGATACGCAGTATTTT,CASSRAGEGQDTQYF
TRBD2,TRBJ2-1,TRBV4-3,.,TGCGCCAGCAGCCAAGATACGGCGGGGGGGTACAATGAGCAGTTCTTC,CASSQDTAGGYNEQFF
.,TRBJ2-5,TRBV11-2,.,TGTGCCAGCAGCCATTACCAAGAGACCCAGTACTTC,CASSHYQETQYF
.,TRBJ2-3,TRBV27,.,TGTGCCAGCAGGCTAGGGGGAACTTCCAAAGAGACCCAGTATTTT,CASRLGGTSKETQYF
.,TRBJ2-1,TRBV10-2,.,TGCGCCAGCATGGCTGGCTCCAAAAATAAGCAGTTCTTC,CASMAGSKNKQFF
.,TRBJ2-1,TRBV14,.,TGTGCCAGCAGCCACCGCGGCGTGGATGAGCAGTTCTTC,CASSHRGVDEQFF
.,TRBJ2-1,TRBV10-3,once,TGTGCCGCCAAAGATCTGGGACGGTACAATGAGCAGTTCTTC,CAAKDLGRYNEQFF
TRBD2,TRBJ2-7,TRBV7-2,.,TGTGCCAGCAGCTTGACTAGCGGGAGTTACAATGAGCAGTACTTC,CASSLTSGSYNEQYF
.,TRBJ2-7,TRBV27,.,TGTGCCAGCAGTTTCGGACACTCTTGGGCCAACGAGCAGTACTTC,CASSFGHSWANEQYF
.,TRBJ2-4,TRBV10-3,.,TGTGGCATCAGGGGACTGGGAGGCAAAAACATGCAGTATTTC,CGIRGLGGKNMQYF
.,TRBJ1-5,TRBV4-1,.,TGCGCCAGCAGTCAAACAGGGATTGGCAATCAGCCCCAGCATTTT,CASSQTGIGNQPQHF
.,TRBJ1-6,TRBV6-5,once,TGTGCCAGCAGTTACTCGTATCTGGCCCAGGGAGCTCCCCTCCACTTT,CASSYSYLAQGAPLHF
TRBD1,TRBJ2-1,TRBV6-1,large,TGTGCCAGCAGGGAGCAGGGGGCCTCCTACAATGAGCAGTTCTTC,CASREQGASYNEQFF
.,TRBJ1-4,TRBV6-5,many,TGTGCCAGCAGTTACCCCGGGGGGCAGGCTAATGAAAAACTGTTTTTT,CASSYPGGQANEKLFF
.,TRBJ2-7,TRBV11-2,many,TGTGCCAGCAGCCCTTCTTACGAGCAGTACTTC,CASSPSYEQYF
TRBD2,TRBJ2-3,TRBV6-5,once,TGTGCCAGCAGTTACCAGAGCGGGAGAGGCAAAGACACTCAGTATTTC,CASSYQSGRGKDTQYF
TRBD1,TRBJ2-5,TRBV6-1,.,TGTGCCAGCAGGGACAGGGCCCGCGAGCAAAACACTCAGTACTTC,CASRDRAREQNTQYF
.,TRBJ2-5,TRBV10-3,.,TGTGGTGGGGGGCTCCAGGGCCGGGGCGCAGAGACCCAGTATTTC,CGGGLQGRGAETQYF
.,TRBJ2-6,TRBV6-1,once,TGTGCCAGCAGTGAAGGACACTCGGGCGCCAACGTCCAGTCCTTC,CASSEGHSGANVQSF
TRBD2,TRBJ2-7,TRBV6-5,many,TGTGCCAGCAGTTACAGCGAGCGGGAGTCCTACGAGCAGTACTTC,CASSYSERESYEQYF
.,TRBJ2-5,TRBV27,.,TGTGCCAGCAGGGGAAAAGGGGTCCCGGACACAGAGACGCAGTACTTC,CASRGKGVPDTETQYF
.,TRBJ2-5,TRBV6-1,many,TGTGCCAGCAAAGGGCAAGGAGAGACCCAGTACTTC,CASKGQGETQYF
.,TRBJ2-2,TRBV6-1,once,TGTGCCAGCAGCCTCCAGTCCGGAATCACCGGTGAGCTGTATTTT,CASSLQSGITGELYF
TRBD2,TRBJ2-2,TRBV6-1,many,TGTGCCAACGGGGGAGGGCCCGGGGAGCTGTTTTTT,CANGGGPGELFF
TRBD2,TRBJ2-1,TRBV7-8,many,TGTGCCAGCACCTCTGGACTAGCGGGAGGGGAGCAGTTCTTC,CASTSGLAGGEQFF
TRBD2,TRBJ2-1,TRBV11-2,many,TGTGCCAGCAGCTTTGAACTAGCGGTCTACAATGAGCAGTTCTTC,CASSFELAVYNEQFF
.,TRBJ2-4,TRBV10-1,.,TGCGCCACGGGTCAGGGAGGCAAAAACACGCAGTACTTT,CATGQGGKNTQYF
.,TRBJ2-2,TRBV4-1,many,TGCGCCAGCAGCCTCCCCTCGGGTAGCGGAATTAACACCGGGGAGCTGTTTTTT,CASSLPSGSGINTGELFF
.,TRBJ2-1,TRBV24-1,.,TGTGCCACCAGTGATTACAGGGAGCGAGAGCAGTTCTTC,CATSDYREREQFF
.,TRBJ2-1,TRBV4-1,many,TGCGCCAGCAGCCAAGATTTTGGTGAGCAGTTCTTC,CASSQDFGEQFF